This T cell receptor (beta chain) derives from a study of brain T cells in children with intractable seizures. Assay: immunoSEQ multiplex PCR; the TCRdb copy retains only in-frame clones and omits some. The sample has 340,000 or so clones, about 93% seen once. Documented time point: blood from clinic visit 5 months post-surgery; TSC patient then seizure free. Surgery cases with the highest brain T cell transcript signatures were chosen for sequencing. Before surgery, patients took at least one anti-epileptic drug. Germline CDR1 WSHSY, CDR2 SAAADI. The CDR3 runs to 13 residues. V was shortened by 2 bases and J by 2 bases, with 6 bases between the two germline ends.

The TCR comes from a boy less than two years old with tuberous sclerosis and intractable seizures. The gene calls are TRBV10-2 and TRBJ2-5; D remains unclear. This material consisted of peripheral blood, taken roughly 5 months after surgery. The CDR3 sequence is CASSEPGQETQYF. The CDR3 nucleotides read TGCGCCAGCAGTGAGCCCGGACAAGAGACCCAGTACTTC.